This TCR beta chain was documented in a study of early T cells in non-severe SARS-CoV-2 infection. On the study more broadly: Bulk RNA from unsorted whole blood was sequenced; chains were unpaired.

This clonotype appeared many times. Its target is unknown. MiXCR, run by TCRdb on the 5' RACE reads, gives a single entry per CDR3 protein. The sample has some 34,000 distinct CDR3 sequences; 8.5% to 10% are singletons. Trimming cost V 4 bases and J 0 bases, with 13 bases left between them. Germline-derived CDR1 and CDR2 are DFQATT and SNEGSKA (reference sequence). The length of the CDR3 is 15 residues. The study's findings and limits: There was a bias toward anti-spike CD8 responses in VDJdb matching, which missed private and CD4 specificities.

The sequence was obtained from an adult who was a healthcare worker with PCR-confirmed SARS-CoV-2 infection or an uninfected control (not recorded which). The sample comprised whole blood. The V call is TRBV20-1, the J call TRBJ2-4; a weak D match, TRBD2 (5 bases). This chain's CDR3 is CSAKTGSQAKNIQYF. CDR3 nucleotides: TGCAGTGCTAAAACGGGATCTCAAGCCAAAAACATTCAGTACTTC.